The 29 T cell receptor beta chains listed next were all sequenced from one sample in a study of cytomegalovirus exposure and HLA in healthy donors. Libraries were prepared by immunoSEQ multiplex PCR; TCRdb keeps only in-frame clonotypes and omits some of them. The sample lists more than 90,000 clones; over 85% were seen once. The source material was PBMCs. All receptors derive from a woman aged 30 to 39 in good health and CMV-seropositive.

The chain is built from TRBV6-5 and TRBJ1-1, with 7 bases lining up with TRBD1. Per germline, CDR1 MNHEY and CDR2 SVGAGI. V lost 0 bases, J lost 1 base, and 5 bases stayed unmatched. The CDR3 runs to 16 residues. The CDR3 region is CASSYSTGTENTEAFF. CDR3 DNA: TGTGCCAGCAGTTACTCGACTGGGACAGAGAACACTGAAGCTTTCTTT.

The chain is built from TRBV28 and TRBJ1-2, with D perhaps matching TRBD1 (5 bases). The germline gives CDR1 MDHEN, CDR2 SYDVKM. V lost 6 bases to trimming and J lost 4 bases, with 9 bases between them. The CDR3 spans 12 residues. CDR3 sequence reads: CASRQDGYGYTF. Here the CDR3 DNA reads TGTGCCAGCAGACAGGACGGCTATGGCTACACCTTC.

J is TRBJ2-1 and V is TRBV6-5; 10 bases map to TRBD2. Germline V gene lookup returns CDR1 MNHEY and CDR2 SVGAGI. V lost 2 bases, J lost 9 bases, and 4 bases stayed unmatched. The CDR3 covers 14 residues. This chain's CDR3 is CASSYLAGEGEQFF. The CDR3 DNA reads TGTGCCAGCAGTTACCTAGCGGGAGAGGGTGAGCAGTTCTTC.

CDR3 in amino acids: CASSQPGNLAKNIQYF. The DNA of the CDR3 is TGTGCCAGCAGCCAACCAGGGAATCTAGCCAAAAACATTCAGTACTTC. The chain combines TRBV28 with TRBJ2-4; possible D gene TRBD1, 5 bases. Germline V CDR1 and CDR2: MDHEN, SYDVKM. This CDR3 contains 16 residues. Trimming shortened V by 6 bases and J by 0 bases, and 15 bases separated the two germline ends.

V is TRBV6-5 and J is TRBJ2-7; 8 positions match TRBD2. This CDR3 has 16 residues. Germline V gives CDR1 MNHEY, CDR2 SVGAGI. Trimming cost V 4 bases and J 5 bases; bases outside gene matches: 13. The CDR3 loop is CASSSLGSGRRDEQYF. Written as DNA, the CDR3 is TGTGCCAGCAGTTCTCTTGGGAGCGGGAGAAGGGACGAGCAGTACTTC.

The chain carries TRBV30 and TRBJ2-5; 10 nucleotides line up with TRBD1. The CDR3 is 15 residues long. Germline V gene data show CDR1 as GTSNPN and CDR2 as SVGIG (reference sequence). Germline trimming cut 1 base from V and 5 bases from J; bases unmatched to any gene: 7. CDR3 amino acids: CAWSAGQGRSETQYF. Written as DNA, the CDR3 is TGTGCCTGGAGTGCGGGACAGGGGAGGTCGGAGACCCAGTACTTC.

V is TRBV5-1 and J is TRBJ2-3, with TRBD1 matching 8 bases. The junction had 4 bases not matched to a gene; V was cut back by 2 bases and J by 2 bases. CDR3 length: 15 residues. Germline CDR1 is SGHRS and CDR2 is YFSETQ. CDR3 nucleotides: TGCGCCAGCAGCTTAACAGGGGGTTCCACAGATACGCAGTATTTT. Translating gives CASSLTGGSTDTQYF.

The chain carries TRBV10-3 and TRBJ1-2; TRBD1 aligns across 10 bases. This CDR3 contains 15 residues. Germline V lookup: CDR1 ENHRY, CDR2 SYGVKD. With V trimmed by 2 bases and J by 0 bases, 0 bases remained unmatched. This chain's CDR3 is CAISEGQGANYGYTF. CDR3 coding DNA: TGTGCCATCAGTGAGGGACAGGGGGCTAACTATGGCTACACCTTC.

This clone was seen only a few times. The CDR3 DNA reads as TGTGCCAGCAGTTTTTCGTATTCCTTGGGCTACACCTTC. Its translation is CASSFSYSLGYTF. This chain joins TRBV28 and TRBJ1-2; D is ambiguous. The CDR3 runs 13 residues. V was pared by 3 bases and J by 8 bases, with 13 bases between. Germline CDR1 is MDHEN and CDR2 is SYDVKM.

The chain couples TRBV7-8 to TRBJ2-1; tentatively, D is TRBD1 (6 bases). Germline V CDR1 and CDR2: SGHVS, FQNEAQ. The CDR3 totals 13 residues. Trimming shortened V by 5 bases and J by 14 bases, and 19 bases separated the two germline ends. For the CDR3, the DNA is TGTGCCAGCAGCGGGACAAGCATCTATAGGGAGTTCTTC. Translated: CASSGTSIYREFF.

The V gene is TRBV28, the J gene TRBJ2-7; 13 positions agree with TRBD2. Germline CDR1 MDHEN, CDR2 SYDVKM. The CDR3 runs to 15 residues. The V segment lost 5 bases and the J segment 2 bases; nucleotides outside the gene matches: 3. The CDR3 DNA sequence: TGTGCCAGCAGTGCTGGACTAGCGGGGGCCTACGAGCAGTACTTC. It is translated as CASSAGLAGAYEQYF.

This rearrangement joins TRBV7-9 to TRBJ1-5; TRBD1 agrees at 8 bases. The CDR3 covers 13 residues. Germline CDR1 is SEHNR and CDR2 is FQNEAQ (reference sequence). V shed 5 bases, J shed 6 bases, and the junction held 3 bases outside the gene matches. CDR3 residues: CASSPDRAQPQHF. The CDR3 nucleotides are TGTGCCAGCAGCCCGGACAGGGCTCAGCCCCAGCATTTT. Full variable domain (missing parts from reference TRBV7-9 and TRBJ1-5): DTGVSQNPRHKITKRGQNVTFRCDPISEHNRLYWYRQTLGQGPEFLTYFQNEAQLEKSRLLSDRFSAERPKGSFSTLEIQRTEQGDSAMYLCASSPDRAQPQHFGDGTRLSIL.

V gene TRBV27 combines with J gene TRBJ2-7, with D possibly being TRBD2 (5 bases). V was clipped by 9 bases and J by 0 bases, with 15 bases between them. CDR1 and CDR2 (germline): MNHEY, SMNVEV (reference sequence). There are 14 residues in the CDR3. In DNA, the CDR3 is TGTGCCAGTCGCCAAGAGGGAAGCTCCTACGAGCAGTACTTC. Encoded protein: CASRQEGSSYEQYF.

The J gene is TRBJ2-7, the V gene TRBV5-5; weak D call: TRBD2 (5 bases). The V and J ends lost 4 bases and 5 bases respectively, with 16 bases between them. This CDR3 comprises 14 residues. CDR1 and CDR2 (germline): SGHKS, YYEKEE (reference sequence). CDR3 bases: TGTGCCAGCAGCAAGCCGGGATCGTCCCACGAGCAGTACTTC. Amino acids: CASSKPGSSHEQYF.

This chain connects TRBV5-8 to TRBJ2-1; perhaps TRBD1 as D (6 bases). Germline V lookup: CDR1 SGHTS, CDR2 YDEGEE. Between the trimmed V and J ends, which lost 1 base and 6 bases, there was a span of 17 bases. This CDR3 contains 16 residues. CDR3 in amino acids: CASSLFAGVVSNEQFF. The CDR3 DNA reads TGTGCCAGCAGCTTGTTCGCAGGGGTGGTTTCCAATGAGCAGTTCTTC.

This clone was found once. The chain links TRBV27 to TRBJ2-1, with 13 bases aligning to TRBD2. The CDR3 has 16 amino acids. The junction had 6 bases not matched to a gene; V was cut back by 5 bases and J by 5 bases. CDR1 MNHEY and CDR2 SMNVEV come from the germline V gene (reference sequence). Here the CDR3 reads CASSAGTSGTHNEQFF. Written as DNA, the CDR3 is TGTGCCAGCAGTGCAGGGACTAGCGGGACTCACAATGAGCAGTTCTTC.

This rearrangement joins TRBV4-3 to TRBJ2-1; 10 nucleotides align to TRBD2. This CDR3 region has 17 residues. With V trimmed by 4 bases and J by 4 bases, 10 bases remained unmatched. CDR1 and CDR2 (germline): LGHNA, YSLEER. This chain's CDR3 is CASSRKTGLAAYNEQFF. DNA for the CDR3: TGCGCCAGCAGCCGAAAAACTGGACTAGCGGCGTACAATGAGCAGTTCTTC.

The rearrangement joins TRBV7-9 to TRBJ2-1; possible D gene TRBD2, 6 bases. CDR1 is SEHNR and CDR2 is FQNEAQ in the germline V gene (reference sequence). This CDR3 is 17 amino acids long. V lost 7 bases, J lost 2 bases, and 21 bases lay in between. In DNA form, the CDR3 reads TGTGCCAGCAACCCGGCGGTGGCTAGCGCTACCTACAATGAGCAGTTCTTC. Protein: CASNPAVASATYNEQFF.

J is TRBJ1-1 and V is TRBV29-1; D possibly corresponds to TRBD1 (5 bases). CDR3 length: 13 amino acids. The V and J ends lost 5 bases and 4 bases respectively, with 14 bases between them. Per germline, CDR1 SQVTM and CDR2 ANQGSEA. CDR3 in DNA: TGCAGCGTTCAGAAGTCCGGGGGCACTGAAGCTTTCTTT. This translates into CSVQKSGGTEAFF.

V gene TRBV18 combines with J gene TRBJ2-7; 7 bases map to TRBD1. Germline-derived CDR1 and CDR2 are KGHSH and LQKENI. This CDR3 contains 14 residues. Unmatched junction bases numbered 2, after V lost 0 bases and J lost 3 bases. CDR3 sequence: CASSPPDRIYEQYF. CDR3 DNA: TGTGCCAGCTCACCACCGGACAGGATCTACGAGCAGTACTTC.

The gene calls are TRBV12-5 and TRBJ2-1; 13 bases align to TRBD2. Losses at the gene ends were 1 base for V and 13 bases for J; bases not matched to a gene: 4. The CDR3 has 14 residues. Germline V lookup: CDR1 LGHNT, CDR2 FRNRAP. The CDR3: CASGLAGLAGAQFF. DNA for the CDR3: TGTGCTAGTGGTTTGGCTGGACTAGCGGGAGCTCAGTTCTTC.

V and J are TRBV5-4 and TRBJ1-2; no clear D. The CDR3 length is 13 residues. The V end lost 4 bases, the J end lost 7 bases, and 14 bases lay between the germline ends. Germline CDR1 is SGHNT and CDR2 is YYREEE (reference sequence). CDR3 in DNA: TGTGCCAGCAGCCTCCCCGGGGAACCTGGCTACACCTTC. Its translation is CASSLPGEPGYTF.

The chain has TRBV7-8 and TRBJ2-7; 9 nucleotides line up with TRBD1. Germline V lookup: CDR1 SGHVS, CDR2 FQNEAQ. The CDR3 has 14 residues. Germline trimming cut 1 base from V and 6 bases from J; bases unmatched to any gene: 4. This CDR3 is CASSLGDRASEQYF. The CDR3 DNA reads TGTGCCAGCAGCTTAGGGGACAGGGCGAGCGAGCAGTACTTC. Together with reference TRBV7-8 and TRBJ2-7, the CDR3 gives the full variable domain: GAGVSQSPRYKVAKRGQDVALRCDPISGHVSLFWYQQALGQGPEFLTYFQNEAQLDKSGLPSDRFFAERPEGSVSTLKIQRTQQEDSAVYLCASSLGDRASEQYFGPGTRLTVT.

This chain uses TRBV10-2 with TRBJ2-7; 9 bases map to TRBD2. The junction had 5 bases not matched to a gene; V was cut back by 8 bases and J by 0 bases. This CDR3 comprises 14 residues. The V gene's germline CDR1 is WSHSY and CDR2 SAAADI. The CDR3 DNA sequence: TGCGCCAGCCGACTAGCGGAAAGCTCCTACGAGCAGTACTTC. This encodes CASRLAESSYEQYF.

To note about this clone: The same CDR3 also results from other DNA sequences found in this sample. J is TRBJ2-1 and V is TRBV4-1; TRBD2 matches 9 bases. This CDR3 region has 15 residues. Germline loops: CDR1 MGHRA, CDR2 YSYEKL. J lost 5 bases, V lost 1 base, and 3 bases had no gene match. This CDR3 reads CASSQVAGGDNEQFF. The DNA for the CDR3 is TGCGCCAGCAGCCAAGTTGCGGGAGGGGACAATGAGCAGTTCTTC.

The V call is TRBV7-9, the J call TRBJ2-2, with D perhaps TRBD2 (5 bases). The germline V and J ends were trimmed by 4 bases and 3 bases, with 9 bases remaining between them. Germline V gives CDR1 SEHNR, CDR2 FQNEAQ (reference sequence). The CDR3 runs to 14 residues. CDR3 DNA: TGTGCCAGCAGCTATGAGGGCCACACCGGGGAGCTGTTTTTT. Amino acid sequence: CASSYEGHTGELFF.

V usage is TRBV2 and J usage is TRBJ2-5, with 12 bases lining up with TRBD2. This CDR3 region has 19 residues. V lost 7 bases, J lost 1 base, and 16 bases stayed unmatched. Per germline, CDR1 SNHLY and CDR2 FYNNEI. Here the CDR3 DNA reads TGTGCCAGCACCCCAAGGCTGAGACTAGCGGGAGAGAGCCAAGAGACCCAGTACTTC. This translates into CASTPRLRLAGESQETQYF.

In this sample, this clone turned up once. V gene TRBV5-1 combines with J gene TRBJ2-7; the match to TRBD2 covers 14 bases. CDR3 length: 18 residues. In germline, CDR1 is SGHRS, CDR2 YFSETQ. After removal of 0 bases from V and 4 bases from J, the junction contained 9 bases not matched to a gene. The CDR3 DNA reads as TGCGCCAGCAGCTTGGCTCCGGGACTAGCGGGAGAGGTGTACGAGCAGTACTTC. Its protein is CASSLAPGLAGEVYEQYF. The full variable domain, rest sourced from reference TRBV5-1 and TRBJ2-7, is KAGVTQTPRYLIKTRGQQVTLSCSPISGHRSVSWYQQTPGQGLQFLFEYFSETQRNKGNFPGRFSGRQFSNSRSEMNVSTLELGDSALYLCASSLAPGLAGEVYEQYFGPGTRLTVT.

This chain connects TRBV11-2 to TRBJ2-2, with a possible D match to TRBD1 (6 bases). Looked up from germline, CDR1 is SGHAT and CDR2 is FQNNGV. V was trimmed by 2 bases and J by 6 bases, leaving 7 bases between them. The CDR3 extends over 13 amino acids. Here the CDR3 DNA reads TGTGCCAGCAGCTTATGGGGGCCCGGGGAGCTGTTTTTT. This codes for CASSLWGPGELFF.